One sample yielded the 5 T cell receptor beta chains listed below, sequenced in a study of spatial heterogeneity in lung cancer. Study findings and constraints: Intratumoral expanded alpha and beta TCR counts were found to track tumor mutation counts.

Using its own MiXCR run on the 5' RACE reads, TCRdb lists one record per CDR3 protein. This repertoire shows around 11,000 distinct CDR3 sequences, 6.5% to 8.5% found once; its top ten account for around a fifth. For these TCRs, the target antigens are not known. Specified time point: sample taken at primary tumor resection. Material: lung tumor tissue, obtained at surgery. The source of these receptors is a female donor with early-stage non-small cell lung cancer.

At least ten counts were recorded for this clonotype. Since the library was made to target alpha chains, this beta chain is a stray read and its abundance is not meaningful. This chain uses TRBV7-8 with TRBJ1-1, with D unresolved. Germline lookup yields CDR1 SGHVS and CDR2 FQNEAQ. This CDR3 has 14 residues. V gave up 0 bases and J gave up 1 base, with 6 bases separating them. This chain's CDR3 is CASSLATGNTEAFF. CDR3 coding DNA: TGTGCCAGCAGCTTAGCGACTGGGAACACTGAAGCTTTCTTT.

As for this clonotype: This beta chain represents an off-target read in a library built for alpha chains; its size is of limited meaning. J is TRBJ2-5 and V is TRBV3-1, with D unresolved. This CDR3 comprises 12 residues. In germline, CDR1 is LGHDT, CDR2 YNNKEL (reference sequence). V lost 1 base and J 1 base, leaving 1 base between the germline ends. The CDR3, as DNA: TGTGCCAGCAGCCAAGCCCAAGAGACCCAGTACTTC. It is translated as CASSQAQETQYF.

This clonotype has a count of ten or more. This beta chain is an off-target read within a library intended for alpha chains, so its frequency means little. The rearrangement uses TRBV6-2 or TRBV6-3 and TRBJ2-5; D remains ambiguous. The CDR3 consists of 12 residues. V was clipped by 2 bases and J by 4 bases, with 5 bases between them. Germline V gene lookup returns CDR1 MNHEY and CDR2 SVGEGT. CDR3 in amino acids: CASSYPGETQYF. CDR3 bases: TGTGCCAGCAGTTACCCAGGAGAGACCCAGTACTTC.

This clonotype was picked up many times. Found in a library prepared for alpha chains, this beta chain is an off-target read, and its abundance has little meaning. The chain joins TRBV5-4 to TRBJ2-1, with 7 bases aligning to TRBD1. The germline V gene has CDR1 SGHNT and CDR2 YYREEE (reference sequence). The V gene end was trimmed by 6 bases and the J gene end by 2 bases; junction bases not matched to a gene: 5. The CDR3 consists of 14 residues. This CDR3 is CASTPRGPYNEQFF. The CDR3 DNA follows: TGTGCCAGCACCCCAAGGGGGCCCTACAATGAGCAGTTCTTC.

Comments on this clonotype: This beta chain was picked up by a library intended for alpha chains and is off target, so its count carries little meaning. V is TRBV7-2 and J is TRBJ2-3, with 7 nucleotides matching TRBD2. The trim removed 5 bases at V and 0 bases at J, leaving 5 bases unmatched. This CDR3 has 15 amino acids. The germline gives CDR1 SGHTA, CDR2 FQGNSA. CDR3 sequence: CASSGAGSSTDTQYF. The CDR3 nucleotides are TGTGCCAGCAGCGGAGCGGGGTCTAGCACAGATACGCAGTATTTT. Looking up the rest from reference TRBV7-2 and TRBJ2-3 gives the full variable domain: GAGVSQSPSNKVTEKGKDVELRCDPISGHTALYWYRQSLGQGLEFLIYFQGNSAPDKSGLPSDRFSAERTGGSVSTLTIQRTQQEDSAVYLCASSGAGSSTDTQYFGPGTRLTVL.